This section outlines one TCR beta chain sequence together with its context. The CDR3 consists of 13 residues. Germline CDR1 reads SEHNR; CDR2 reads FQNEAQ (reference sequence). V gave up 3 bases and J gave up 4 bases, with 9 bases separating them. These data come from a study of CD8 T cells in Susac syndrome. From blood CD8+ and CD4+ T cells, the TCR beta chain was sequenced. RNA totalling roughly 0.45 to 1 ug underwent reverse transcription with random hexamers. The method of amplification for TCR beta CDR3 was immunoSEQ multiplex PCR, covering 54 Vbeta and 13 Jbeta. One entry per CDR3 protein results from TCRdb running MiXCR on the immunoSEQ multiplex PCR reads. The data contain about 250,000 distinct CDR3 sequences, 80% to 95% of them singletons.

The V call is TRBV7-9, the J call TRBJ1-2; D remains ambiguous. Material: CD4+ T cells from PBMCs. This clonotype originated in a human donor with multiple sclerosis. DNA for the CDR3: TGTGCCAGCAGCTTGGAGAGTTCCTATGGCTACACCTTC. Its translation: CASSLESSYGYTF.